This TCR beta chain was sequenced for a study of identical twins. Using its own MiXCR run on the 5' RACE reads, TCRdb lists one record per CDR3 protein. The table has about 530,000 distinct CDR3 sequences, around 15% seen once. Broader study findings: Monozygotic twins shared more out-of-frame TCR alpha than recombination models predicted.

In regard to this clonotype: Antigen: not known.

A further study also used this sample, focusing on yellow fever vaccine responses in identical twins.

The sequenced material came from CD4+ T cells sorted from blood. The receptor's source is a woman younger than 30 in good health.

The CDR3 DNA sequence: TGCAGTGCAAGGGGGACGGGGAACACCGGGGAGCTGTTTTTT. It translates to CSARGTGNTGELFF. V gene TRBV20-1 combines with J gene TRBJ2-2; D may be TRBD1 (6 bases). The CDR3 contains 14 residues. Trimming stripped 6 bases from V and 1 base from J, with 12 bases between. Germline CDR1 is DFQATT and CDR2 is SNEGSKA (reference sequence).